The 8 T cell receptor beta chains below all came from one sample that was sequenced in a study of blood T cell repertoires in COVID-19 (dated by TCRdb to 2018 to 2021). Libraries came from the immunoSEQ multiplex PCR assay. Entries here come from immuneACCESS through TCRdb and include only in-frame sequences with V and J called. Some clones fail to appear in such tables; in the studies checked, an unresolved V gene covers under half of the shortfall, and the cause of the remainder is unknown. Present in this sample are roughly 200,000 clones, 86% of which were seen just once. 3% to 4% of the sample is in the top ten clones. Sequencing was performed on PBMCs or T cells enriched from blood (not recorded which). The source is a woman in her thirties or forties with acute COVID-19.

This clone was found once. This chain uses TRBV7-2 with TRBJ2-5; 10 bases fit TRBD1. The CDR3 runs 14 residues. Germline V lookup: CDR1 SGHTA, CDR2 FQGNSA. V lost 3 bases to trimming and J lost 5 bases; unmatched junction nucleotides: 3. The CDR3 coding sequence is TGTGCCAGCAGCTTCAGACAGGGGGCGGAGACCCAGTACTTC. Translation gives CASSFRQGAETQYF.

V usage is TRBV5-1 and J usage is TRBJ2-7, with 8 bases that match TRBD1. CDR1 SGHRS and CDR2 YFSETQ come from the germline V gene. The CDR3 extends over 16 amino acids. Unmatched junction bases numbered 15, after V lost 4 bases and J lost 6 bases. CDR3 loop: CASSGTPTGQGGEQYF. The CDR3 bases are TGCGCCAGCAGCGGTACTCCCACTGGACAGGGAGGCGAGCAGTACTTC.

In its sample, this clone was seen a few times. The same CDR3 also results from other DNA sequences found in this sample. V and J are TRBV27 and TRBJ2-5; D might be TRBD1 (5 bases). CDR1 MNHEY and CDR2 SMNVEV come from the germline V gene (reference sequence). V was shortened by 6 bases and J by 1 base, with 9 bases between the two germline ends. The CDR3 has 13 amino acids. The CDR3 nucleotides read TGTGCCAGCAGAGGACATCTCCAAGAGACCCAGTACTTC. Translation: CASRGHLQETQYF.

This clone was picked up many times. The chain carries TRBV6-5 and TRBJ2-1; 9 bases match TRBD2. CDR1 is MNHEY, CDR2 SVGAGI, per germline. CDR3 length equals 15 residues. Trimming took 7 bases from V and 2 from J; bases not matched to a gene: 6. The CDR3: CASKPTSGPYNEQFF. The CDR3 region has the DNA TGTGCCAGCAAGCCGACTAGCGGACCCTACAATGAGCAGTTCTTC.

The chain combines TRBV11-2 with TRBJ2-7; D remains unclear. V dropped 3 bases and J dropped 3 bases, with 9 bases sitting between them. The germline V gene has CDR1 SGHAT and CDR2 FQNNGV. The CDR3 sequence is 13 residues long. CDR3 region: CASSFRQFYEQYF. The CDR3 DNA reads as TGTGCCAGCAGCTTCCGACAATTCTACGAGCAGTACTTC.

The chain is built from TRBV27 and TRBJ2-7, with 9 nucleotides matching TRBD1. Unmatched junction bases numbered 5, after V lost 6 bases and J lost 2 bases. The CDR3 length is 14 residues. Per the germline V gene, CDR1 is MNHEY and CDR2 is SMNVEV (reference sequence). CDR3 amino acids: CASSPDRGPYEQYF. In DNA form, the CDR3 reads TGTGCCAGCAGCCCGGACAGGGGTCCCTACGAGCAGTACTTC.

The CDR3 spells CASSLAGGTGSGNTIYF. The CDR3 DNA is TGCGCCAGCAGCTTGGCAGGGGGCACCGGCTCTGGAAACACCATATATTTT. The chain is built from TRBV5-1 and TRBJ1-3; 8 bases fit TRBD1. The J segment lost 0 bases and the V segment lost 0 bases, leaving 5 bases of the junction unmatched. CDR3 length equals 17 residues. From germline, CDR1 is SGHRS and CDR2 YFSETQ.

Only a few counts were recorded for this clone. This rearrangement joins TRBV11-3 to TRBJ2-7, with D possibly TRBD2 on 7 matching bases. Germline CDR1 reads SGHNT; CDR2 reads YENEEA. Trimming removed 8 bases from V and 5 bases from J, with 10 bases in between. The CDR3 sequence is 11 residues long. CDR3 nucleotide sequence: TGTGCCAGCTGGGGGGGCGACGAGCAGTACTTC. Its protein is CASWGGDEQYF.